This section outlines one T cell receptor (beta chain) sequence together with its context. Antigen unknown. Sequencing used immunoSEQ version 4 in survey mode. The method was immunoSEQ multiplex PCR; TCRdb's version includes in-frame clones alone and lacks a portion of them. The sample consists of some 40,000 clones, more than 75% of them appearing once. The data were taken from a study of persistence of HIV-infected CD4 T cells. Study at large: Median time on suppressive ART was seven to eight years.

Study-level points and caveats: Compared with CD3/CD28-stimulated cells, CMV- and Gag-responding cells showed lower TCRbeta richness. Degenerate expanded CDR3beta sequences were enriched among CMV- and Gag-responding cells. TCR analyses could not target the rare provirus-carrying CMV-responding cells.

Germline loops: CDR1 LGHNT, CDR2 FRNRAP. The CDR3 runs 17 residues. With 4 bases removed from V and 3 bases from J, the gap between germline ends came to 18 bases. Cells were stimulated with overlapping HIV-1 Gag 15-mer peptides. CD40L/CD69 double-negative CD45RO-high memory CD4+ T cells were collected. The source is an adult with HIV. The donor label of this sample is uncertain. This sequence joins TRBV12-5 and TRBJ2-2, with D perhaps being TRBD1 or TRBD2 (6 bases each). Material: cultured CD4+ T cells from PBMCs, obtained from a patient who received antiretroviral therapy. The CDR3 nucleotides are TGTGCTAGTGGTTCCACCACCGGGGGCGGCGACACCGGGGAGCTGTTTTTT. This encodes CASGSTTGGGDTGELFF.